The next 27 T cell receptor beta chains were all read from a single sample in a study of breast tumors, draining lymph nodes, adjacent tissues. TCRdb passed the multiplex PCR reads through MiXCR, listing each CDR3 protein once. This table holds 200,000 to 250,000 distinct CDR3 sequences, about 34% found once. Axillary draining lymph nodes of breast cancer patients supplied the node samples. Sequenced: axillary lymph node tissue. The receptors here all came from a female donor with breast cancer. Some clones in this sample may be carry-over from other donors' samples.

The chain joins TRBV3-1 to TRBJ1-2; D not resolved. Germline CDR1 is LGHDT and CDR2 is YNNKEL (reference sequence). The CDR3 has 13 amino acids. Trimming left V 4 bases short and J 7 bases short, with 13 bases between. CDR3 sequence: CASSRQEAGGYTF. The CDR3 DNA is TGTGCCAGCAGCCGGCAGGAGGCCGGTGGCTACACCTTC.

This clonotype was detected many times. The chain joins TRBV6-6 to TRBJ2-3, with TRBD2 matching 8 bases. V lost 5 bases, J lost 1 base, and 8 bases stayed unmatched. Germline CDR1 and CDR2: MNHNY and SVGAGI (reference sequence). This CDR3 has 16 residues. This CDR3 is CASSDPAGVGTDTQYF. DNA for the CDR3: TGTGCCAGCAGTGATCCAGCGGGAGTTGGCACAGATACGCAGTATTTT.

Many counts were recorded for this clonotype. This chain uses TRBV24-1 with TRBJ2-3; 12 nucleotides agree with TRBD2. Germline trimming cut 3 bases from V and 6 bases from J; bases unmatched to any gene: 9. Germline loops: CDR1 KGHDR, CDR2 SFDVKD. There are 17 residues in the CDR3. CDR3 sequence: CATSDRSTSGRPDTQYF. The CDR3, as DNA: TGTGCCACCAGTGATCGAAGTACTAGCGGGAGGCCCGATACGCAGTATTTT.

CDR3 sequence: CATTGTRREQYF. Here the CDR3 DNA reads TGTGCCACCACCGGGACCCGCAGGGAGCAGTACTTC. This chain uses TRBV7-2 with TRBJ2-7; D is tentatively TRBD1 or TRBD2 (5 bases each). The CDR3 length is 12 residues. CDR1 is SGHTA, CDR2 FQGNSA, per germline. V dropped 10 bases and J dropped 7 bases, with 17 bases sitting between them.

The rearrangement joins TRBV7-8 to TRBJ2-7; 12 nucleotides agree with TRBD2. In germline, CDR1 is SGHVS, CDR2 FQNEAQ. The CDR3 totals 13 residues. V lost 7 bases, J lost 6 bases, and 4 bases stayed unmatched. The CDR3 coding sequence is TGTGCCAGCAAAAGACTAGCGGGAGTCGAGCAGTACTTC. This encodes CASKRLAGVEQYF.

In regard to this clonotype: This may arise from a read error, as a much more abundant clone is one base away. The chain combines TRBV4-3 with TRBJ1-6; D not resolved. Germline V gene data show CDR1 as LGHNA and CDR2 as YSLEER. V was clipped by 5 bases and J by 5 bases, with 13 bases between them. The CDR3 extends over 15 amino acids. The CDR3 loop reads CASSGVLNNNSPLHF. For the CDR3, the DNA is TGCGCCAGCAGCGGAGTACTCAACAATAATTCACCCCTCCACTTT.

The chain has TRBV7-8 and TRBJ2-2; weak D call: TRBD1 (5 bases). The length of the CDR3 is 13 residues. Between the trimmed V and J ends, which lost 6 bases and 6 bases, there was a span of 11 bases. Germline lookup yields CDR1 SGHVS and CDR2 FQNEAQ. The CDR3 coding sequence is TGTGCCAGCAGGCCAGACAGAGCCGGGGAGCTGTTTTTT. It codes for CASRPDRAGELFF.

This clonotype was detected many times. The chain joins TRBV10-3 to TRBJ1-2; a possible D gene is TRBD1 (6 bases). CDR1 is ENHRY and CDR2 is SYGVKD in the germline V gene. V gave up 0 bases and J gave up 2 bases, with 13 bases separating them. The CDR3 totals 16 residues. CDR3 protein: CAISESEGGANYGYTF. CDR3 DNA: TGTGCCATCAGTGAGTCGGAGGGGGGCGCCAACTATGGCTACACCTTC.

This chain links TRBV10-3 with TRBJ2-1; TRBD2 agrees at 9 bases. In germline, CDR1 is ENHRY, CDR2 SYGVKD. This CDR3 spans 12 amino acids. This CDR3 reads CDTRTSANEQFF. The CDR3 DNA follows: TGTGACACCAGGACTAGCGCCAATGAGCAGTTCTTC.

In its sample, this clonotype was seen many times. V gene TRBV5-4 combines with J gene TRBJ2-6; D is unresolved. Germline-derived CDR1 and CDR2 are SGHNT and YYREEE (reference sequence). Trimming took 2 bases from V and 2 from J, leaving 8 bases between them. The length of the CDR3 is 15 residues. The CDR3, as DNA: TGTGCCAGCAGCTTCTCGACGGCTGGGGCCAACGTCCTGACTTTC. Its translation is CASSFSTAGANVLTF.

This clonotype came up many times. The chain recombines TRBV7-9 with TRBJ2-7; perhaps TRBD2 as D (5 bases). CDR1 is SEHNR, CDR2 FQNEAQ, per germline (reference sequence). The germline V and J ends were trimmed by 5 bases and 3 bases, with 14 bases remaining between them. The CDR3 covers 14 residues. The CDR3 region has the DNA TGTGCCAGCAGCCCCCGGGGTGTAAACTACGAGCAGTACTTC. Residues: CASSPRGVNYEQYF.

This sequence joins TRBV6-4 and TRBJ1-6; D is perhaps TRBD1 (6 bases). The germline V gene encodes CDR1 MRHNA and CDR2 SNTAGT. With 8 bases removed from V and 16 bases from J, the gap between germline ends came to 18 bases. This CDR3 is built from 12 residues. CDR3 in amino acids: CASVGGAGSLHF. The CDR3 region has the DNA TGTGCCAGCGTGGGGGGGGCAGGGAGTCTCCACTTT.

This clonotype was detected ten times or more. J is TRBJ2-5 and V is TRBV27; D may match TRBD1 or TRBD2 (6 bases each). The germline gives CDR1 MNHEY, CDR2 SMNVEV (reference sequence). The CDR3 is 14 amino acids. With 8 bases removed from V and 1 base from J, the gap between germline ends came to 14 bases. CDR3 sequence (DNA): TGTGCCAGCGGGGGGCAGGGTCCCCAAGAGACCCAGTACTTC. It yields the protein CASGGQGPQETQYF.

There are a few counts of this clonotype. The CDR3 reads CSATAGGMNTEAFF. CDR3 nucleotide sequence: TGCAGTGCTACGGCAGGGGGTATGAACACTGAAGCTTTCTTT. This rearrangement joins TRBV20-1 to TRBJ1-1, with 7 bases lining up with TRBD1. Germline CDR1 is DFQATT and CDR2 is SNEGSKA (reference sequence). Unmatched junction bases numbered 5, after V lost 4 bases and J lost 0 bases. CDR3 length: 14 amino acids.

This clonotype showed up many times. The rearrangement joins TRBV7-3 to TRBJ2-1, with D possibly TRBD1 on 5 matching bases. The CDR3 has 15 residues. With 5 bases removed from V and 7 bases from J, the gap between germline ends came to 18 bases. From germline, CDR1 is SGHTA and CDR2 FQGTGA. This CDR3 reads CASSRPGSPLNEQFF. CDR3 sequence (DNA): TGTGCCAGCAGCCGACCAGGGTCTCCTTTGAATGAGCAGTTCTTC. The variable domain in full, completed from reference TRBV7-3 and TRBJ2-1, reads GAGVSQTPSNKVTEKGKYVELRCDPISGHTALYWYRQSLGQGPEFLIYFQGTGAADDSGLPNDRFFAVRPEGSVSTLKIQRTERGDSAVYLCASSRPGSPLNEQFFGPGTRLTVL.

This clonotype was picked up many times. V usage is TRBV9 and J usage is TRBJ2-5; maybe TRBD1 (5 bases). Germline V gives CDR1 SGDLS, CDR2 YYNGEE. V was pared by 0 bases and J by 4 bases, with 7 bases between. This CDR3 region has 13 residues. The CDR3 DNA reads as TGTGCCAGCAGCGTAGGACAGTCAGAGACCCAGTACTTC. It codes for CASSVGQSETQYF. Full variable domain (rest looked up from reference TRBV9 and TRBJ2-5): DSGVTQTPKHLITATGQRVTLRCSPRSGDLSVYWYQQSLDQGLQFLIQYYNGEERAKGNILERFSAQQFPDLHSELNLSSLELGDSALYFCASSVGQSETQYFGPGTRLLVL.

The chain employs TRBV2 and TRBJ2-1; perhaps D is TRBD1 or TRBD2 (6 bases each). V lost 7 bases, J lost 9 bases, and 19 bases lay in between. This CDR3 has 14 residues. The germline gives CDR1 SNHLY, CDR2 FYNNEI. The CDR3 here is CASMSQGGLGEQFF. The CDR3 DNA reads as TGTGCCAGCATGTCACAGGGAGGTTTGGGTGAGCAGTTCTTC.

This clonotype came up many times. CDR3 region: CASSVRQGASYEQYF. The DNA of the CDR3 is TGTGCCAGCAGCGTGAGACAGGGGGCATCCTACGAGCAGTACTTC. The rearrangement joins TRBV9 to TRBJ2-7; 10 nucleotides line up with TRBD1. The V gene end was trimmed by 2 bases and the J gene end by 1 base; junction bases not matched to a gene: 3. The CDR3 contains 15 residues. Germline V CDR1 and CDR2: SGDLS, YYNGEE.

This clonotype was recorded many times. The J gene is TRBJ2-5, the V gene TRBV9; 8 nucleotides align to TRBD2. The junction had 6 bases not matched to a gene; V was cut back by 1 base and J by 4 bases. Germline V lookup: CDR1 SGDLS, CDR2 YYNGEE. This CDR3 region has 15 residues. The CDR3 reads CASSVSGGGGETQYF. DNA of the CDR3: TGTGCCAGCAGCGTATCCGGGGGGGGCGGAGAGACCCAGTACTTC.

This clonotype appeared many times. The chain has TRBV5-1 and TRBJ1-4, with a weak D call TRBD1 (5 bases). V lost 7 bases and J lost 6, with 16 bases in between. From germline, CDR1 is SGHRS and CDR2 YFSETQ. This CDR3 spans 14 amino acids. This CDR3 is CASGDGGTDEKLFF. As DNA, the CDR3 is TGCGCCAGCGGAGACGGGGGGACGGATGAAAAACTGTTTTTT.

This clonotype showed up many times. The chain's CDR3 is CASSEEFGSTDTQYF. Written as DNA, the CDR3 is TGTGCCAGCAGTGAAGAGTTCGGTAGCACAGATACGCAGTATTTT. V usage is TRBV6-4 and J usage is TRBJ2-3; D gene ambiguous. The CDR3 consists of 15 residues. With 3 bases removed from V and 0 bases from J, the gap between germline ends came to 10 bases. The germline V gene has CDR1 MRHNA and CDR2 SNTAGT.

This clonotype appeared a single time. Without the conserved terminal phenylalanine or tryptophan, this CDR3 likely stems from a read error. The limits of the CDR3 on the DNA are not certain, so only TCRdb's listed CDR3 is given. The chain has TRBV2 and TRBJ2-3; the table's D call of TRBD1 was not tested on the DNA. The germline V gene has CDR1 SNHLY and CDR2 FYNNEI. The CDR3 adds up to 15 amino acids, both ends counted. The CDR3 sequence is CASSDQGVRSYTQGS.

This clonotype was seen at least ten times. This chain uses TRBV6-1 with TRBJ2-3; 7 positions match TRBD1. This CDR3 has 15 amino acids. V gave up 5 bases and J gave up 4 bases; unmatched junction bases: 9. Germline CDR1 MNHNS, CDR2 SASEGT. The CDR3 reads CASSRTGVDPDTQYF. CDR3 DNA: TGTGCCAGCAGTCGAACAGGGGTAGATCCAGATACGCAGTATTTT.

Concerning this clonotype itself: A much larger clone differs by one base, so this may be a read error. The chain carries TRBV29-1 and TRBJ2-5; D is undetermined. From germline, CDR1 is SQVTM and CDR2 ANQGSEA. This CDR3 region has 14 residues. The CDR3 DNA reads as TGCGGCGTAGAAGAGGTGGTACCGAAAGAGACCCAGTACTTC. Amino acid sequence: CGVEEVVPKETQYF.

The chain is built from TRBV15 and TRBJ2-1; D possibly corresponds to TRBD2 (5 bases). V gave up 3 bases and J gave up 0 bases, with 12 bases separating them. The CDR3 has 16 amino acids. CDR1 and CDR2 (germline): LNHNV, YYDKDF (reference sequence). Here the CDR3 reads CATSSTNEGSYNEQFF. The CDR3 DNA reads TGTGCCACCAGCAGTACCAATGAGGGCTCCTACAATGAGCAGTTCTTC.

This clonotype was counted ten times or more. V usage is TRBV11-3 and J usage is TRBJ2-5, with D possibly being TRBD2 (5 bases). CDR3 length: 15 amino acids. With 2 bases removed from V and 3 bases from J, the gap between germline ends came to 13 bases. The germline gives CDR1 SGHNT, CDR2 YENEEA. CDR3 coding DNA: TGTGCCAGCAGCTTAAGGCTAGCAGGCGAAGAGACCCAGTACTTC. Its translation is CASSLRLAGEETQYF. Variable domain in full (rest from reference TRBV11-3 and TRBJ2-5): EAGVVQSPRYKIIEKKQPVAFWCNPISGHNTLYWYLQNLGQGPELLIRYENEEAVDDSQLPKDRFSAERLKGVDSTLKIQPAELGDSAVYLCASSLRLAGEETQYFGPGTRLLVL.

This clonotype was detected many times. V is TRBV12-3 or TRBV12-4 and J is TRBJ2-3; unclear D gene. The CDR3 contains 13 residues. The ends were cut back, 2 bases at V and 8 bases at J, with 11 bases in the middle. The CDR3 nucleotides read TGTGCCAGCAGTTTACCCCCACGCAGTACGCAGTATTTT. Protein sequence: CASSLPPRSTQYF.